This TCR beta chain was captured by sequencing in a study of shared clonotypes between healthy human individuals. This table comes from immunoSEQ multiplex PCR, and its TCRdb copy is limited to in-frame clones, with some not included. The table has 2.5 million or so clones, about 92% seen once. Germline V gives CDR1 KGHSH, CDR2 LQKENI. J lost 4 bases, V lost 5 bases, and 11 bases had no gene match. This CDR3 comprises 16 residues. Points on this clone: Its cognate antigen is unknown.

Study results and caveats: Richness estimates generally favored naive over memory subsets.

This TCR was sampled from a man younger than 35 in good health. J is TRBJ1-1 and V is TRBV18, with 9 bases identical to TRBD1. What was sequenced was naive CD4+ T cells sorted from blood. Noted subset: CD45RA+ positively selected. The CDR3 loop reads CASSKRQGEKGTEAFF. CDR3 DNA sequence: TGTGCCAGCTCAAAGAGACAGGGGGAGAAGGGCACTGAAGCTTTCTTT.